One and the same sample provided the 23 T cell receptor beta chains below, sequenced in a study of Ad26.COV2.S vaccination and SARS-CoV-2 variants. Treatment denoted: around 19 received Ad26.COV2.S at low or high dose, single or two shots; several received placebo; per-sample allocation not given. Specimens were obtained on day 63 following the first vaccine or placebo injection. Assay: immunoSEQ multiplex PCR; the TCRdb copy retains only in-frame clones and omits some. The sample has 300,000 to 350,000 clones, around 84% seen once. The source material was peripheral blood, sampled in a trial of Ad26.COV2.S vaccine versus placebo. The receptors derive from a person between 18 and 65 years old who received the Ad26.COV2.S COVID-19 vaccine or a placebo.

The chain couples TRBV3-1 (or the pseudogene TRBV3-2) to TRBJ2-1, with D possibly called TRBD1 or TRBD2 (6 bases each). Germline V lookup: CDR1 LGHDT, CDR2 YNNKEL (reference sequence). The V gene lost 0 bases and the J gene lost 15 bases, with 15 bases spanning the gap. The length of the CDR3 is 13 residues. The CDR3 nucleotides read TGTGCCAGCAGCCAAGATTGGGGGGCGCGGCGGTTCTTC. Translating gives CASSQDWGARRFF.

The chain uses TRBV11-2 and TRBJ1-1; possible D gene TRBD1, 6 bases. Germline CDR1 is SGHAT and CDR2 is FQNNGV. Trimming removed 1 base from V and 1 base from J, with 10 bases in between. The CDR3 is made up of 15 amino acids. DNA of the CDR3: TGTGCCAGCAGCTTAGGCGGCAGGGGGAACACTGAAGCTTTCTTT. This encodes CASSLGGRGNTEAFF.

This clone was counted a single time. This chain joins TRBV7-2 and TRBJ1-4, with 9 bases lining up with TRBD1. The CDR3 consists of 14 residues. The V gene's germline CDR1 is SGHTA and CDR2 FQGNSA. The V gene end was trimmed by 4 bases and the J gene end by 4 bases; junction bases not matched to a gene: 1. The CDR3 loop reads CASSSGQGNEKLFF. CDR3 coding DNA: TGTGCCAGCAGCTCGGGACAGGGTAATGAAAAACTGTTTTTT.

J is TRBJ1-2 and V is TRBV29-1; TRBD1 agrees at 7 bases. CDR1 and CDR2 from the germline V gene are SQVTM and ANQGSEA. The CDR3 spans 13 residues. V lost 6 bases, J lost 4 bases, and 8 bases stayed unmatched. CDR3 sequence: CSVSEGQPYGYTF. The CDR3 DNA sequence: TGCAGCGTGTCTGAGGGACAGCCCTATGGCTACACCTTC.

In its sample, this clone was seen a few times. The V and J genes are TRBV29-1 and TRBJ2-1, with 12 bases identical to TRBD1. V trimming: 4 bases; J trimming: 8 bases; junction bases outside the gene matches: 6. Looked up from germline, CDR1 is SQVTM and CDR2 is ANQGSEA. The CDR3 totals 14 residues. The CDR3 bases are TGCAGCGTTGGGCGGGGACAGGGGGCCTATGAGCAGTTCTTC. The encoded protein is CSVGRGQGAYEQFF.

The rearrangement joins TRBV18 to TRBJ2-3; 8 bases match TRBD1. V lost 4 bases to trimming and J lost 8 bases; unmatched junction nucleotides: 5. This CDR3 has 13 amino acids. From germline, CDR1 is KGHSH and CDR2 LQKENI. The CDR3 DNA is TGTGCCAGCTCACTTGACAGGGGAAGTACGCAGTATTTT. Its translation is CASSLDRGSTQYF.

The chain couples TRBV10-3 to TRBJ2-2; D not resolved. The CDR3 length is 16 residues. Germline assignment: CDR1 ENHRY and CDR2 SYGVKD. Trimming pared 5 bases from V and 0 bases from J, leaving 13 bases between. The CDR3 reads CAISPVGKTNTGELFF. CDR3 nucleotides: TGTGCCATCAGTCCGGTGGGCAAGACGAACACCGGGGAGCTGTTTTTT.

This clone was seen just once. In DNA, the CDR3 is TGTGCCAGCTCACCACGGACAGGACAAAACTATGGCTACACCTTC. Protein product: CASSPRTGQNYGYTF. The chain has TRBV18 and TRBJ1-2, with TRBD1 matching over 7 bases. The length of the CDR3 is 15 residues. Trimming cost V 1 base and J 2 bases; bases outside gene matches: 4. The germline CDR1 and CDR2 sequences are KGHSH and LQKENI.

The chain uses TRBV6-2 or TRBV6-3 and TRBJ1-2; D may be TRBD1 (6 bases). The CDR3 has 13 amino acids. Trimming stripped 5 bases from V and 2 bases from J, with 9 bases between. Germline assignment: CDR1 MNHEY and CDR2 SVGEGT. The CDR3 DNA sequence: TGTGCCAGCAGTCAGGACAGAAACTATGGCTACACCTTC. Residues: CASSQDRNYGYTF.

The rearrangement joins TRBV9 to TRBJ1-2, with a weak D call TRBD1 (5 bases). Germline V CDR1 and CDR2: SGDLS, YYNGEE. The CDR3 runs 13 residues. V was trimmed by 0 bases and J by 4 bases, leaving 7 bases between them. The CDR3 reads CASSVEGTYGYTF. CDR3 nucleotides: TGTGCCAGCAGCGTAGAGGGGACCTATGGCTACACCTTC. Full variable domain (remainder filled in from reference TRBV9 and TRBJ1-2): DSGVTQTPKHLITATGQRVTLRCSPRSGDLSVYWYQQSLDQGLQFLIQYYNGEERAKGNILERFSAQQFPDLHSELNLSSLELGDSALYFCASSVEGTYGYTFGSGTRLTVV.

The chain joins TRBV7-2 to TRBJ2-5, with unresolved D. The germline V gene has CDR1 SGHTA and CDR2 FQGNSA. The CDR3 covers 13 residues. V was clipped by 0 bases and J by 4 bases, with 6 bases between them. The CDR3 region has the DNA TGTGCCAGCAGCTTAGCTAGCTTAGAGACCCAGTACTTC. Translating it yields CASSLASLETQYF.

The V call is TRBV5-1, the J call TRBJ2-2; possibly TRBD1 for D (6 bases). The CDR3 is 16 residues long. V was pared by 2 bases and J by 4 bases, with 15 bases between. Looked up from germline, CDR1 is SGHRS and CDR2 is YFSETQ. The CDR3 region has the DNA TGCGCCAGCAGCTTTGGGACAAAGACTACCACCGGGGAGCTGTTTTTT. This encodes CASSFGTKTTTGELFF.

The CDR3 region is CASRQLWETQYF. CDR3 sequence (DNA): TGTGCCAGCCGGCAGTTGTGGGAGACCCAGTACTTC. The rearrangement uses TRBV12-3 or TRBV12-4 and TRBJ2-5; D is uncertain. The CDR3 is 12 amino acids. V gave up 8 bases and J gave up 5 bases, with 12 bases separating them.

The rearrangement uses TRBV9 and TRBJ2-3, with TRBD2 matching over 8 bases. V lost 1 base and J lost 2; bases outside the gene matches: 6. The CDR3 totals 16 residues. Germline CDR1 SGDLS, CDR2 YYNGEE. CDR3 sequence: CASSVSAGGLTDTQYF. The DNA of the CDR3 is TGTGCCAGCAGCGTATCTGCGGGGGGCCTCACAGATACGCAGTATTTT.

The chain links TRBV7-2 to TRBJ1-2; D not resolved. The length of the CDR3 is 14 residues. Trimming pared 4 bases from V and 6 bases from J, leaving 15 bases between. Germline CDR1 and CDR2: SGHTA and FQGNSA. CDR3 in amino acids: CASSSGVRLHGYTF. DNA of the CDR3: TGTGCCAGCAGCTCGGGCGTTCGTCTACATGGCTACACCTTC. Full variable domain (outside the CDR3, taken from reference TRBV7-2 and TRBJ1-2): GAGVSQSPSNKVTEKGKDVELRCDPISGHTALYWYRQSLGQGLEFLIYFQGNSAPDKSGLPSDRFSAERTGGSVSTLTIQRTQQEDSAVYLCASSSGVRLHGYTFGSGTRLTVV.

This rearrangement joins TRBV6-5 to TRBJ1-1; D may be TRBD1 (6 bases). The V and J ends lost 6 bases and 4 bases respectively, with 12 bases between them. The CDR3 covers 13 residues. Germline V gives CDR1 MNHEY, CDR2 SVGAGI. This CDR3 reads CASRMTGPTEAFF. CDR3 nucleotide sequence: TGTGCCAGCAGAATGACAGGCCCCACTGAAGCTTTCTTT.

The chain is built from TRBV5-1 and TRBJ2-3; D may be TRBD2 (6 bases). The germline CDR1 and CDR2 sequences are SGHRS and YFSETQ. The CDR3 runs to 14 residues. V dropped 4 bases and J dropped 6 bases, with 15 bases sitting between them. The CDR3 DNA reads TGCGCCAGCAGCACGACTAGAACACGGGATACGCAGTATTTT. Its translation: CASSTTRTRDTQYF.

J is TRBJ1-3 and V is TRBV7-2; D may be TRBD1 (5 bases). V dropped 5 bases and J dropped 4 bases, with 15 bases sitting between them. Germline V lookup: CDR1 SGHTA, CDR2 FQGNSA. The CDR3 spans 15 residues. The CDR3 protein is CASSGAVGQGNTIYF. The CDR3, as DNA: TGTGCCAGCAGCGGAGCCGTTGGACAAGGAAACACCATATATTTT. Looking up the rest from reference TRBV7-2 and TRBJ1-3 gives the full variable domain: GAGVSQSPSNKVTEKGKDVELRCDPISGHTALYWYRQSLGQGLEFLIYFQGNSAPDKSGLPSDRFSAERTGGSVSTLTIQRTQQEDSAVYLCASSGAVGQGNTIYFGEGSWLTVV.

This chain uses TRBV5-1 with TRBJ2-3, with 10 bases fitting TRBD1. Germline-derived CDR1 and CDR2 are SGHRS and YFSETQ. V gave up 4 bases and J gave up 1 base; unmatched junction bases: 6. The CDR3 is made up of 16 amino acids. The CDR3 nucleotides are TGCGCCAGCAGCAGACAGGGGGCGAGGGGCACAGATACGCAGTATTTT. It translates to CASSRQGARGTDTQYF.

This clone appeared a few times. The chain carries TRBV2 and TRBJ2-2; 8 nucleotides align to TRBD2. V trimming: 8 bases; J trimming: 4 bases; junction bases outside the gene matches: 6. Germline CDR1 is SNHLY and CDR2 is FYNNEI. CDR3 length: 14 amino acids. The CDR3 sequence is CASLGGGVTGELFF. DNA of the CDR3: TGTGCCAGCCTCGGGGGGGGCGTCACCGGGGAGCTGTTTTTT.

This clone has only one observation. As DNA, the CDR3 is TGTGCCAGCAGCAGCAGACTAGCGGGGGGCGTGGAGACCCAGTACTTC. It specifies CASSSRLAGGVETQYF. The V and J genes are TRBV5-5 and TRBJ2-5; 13 bases agree with TRBD2. In germline, CDR1 is SGHKS, CDR2 YYEKEE (reference sequence). V was clipped by 4 bases and J by 5 bases; unmatched bases: 8. The CDR3 loop spans 16 amino acids.

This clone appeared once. The CDR3 nucleotides are TGTGCCAGCAGCTTAGGGGGGCGCTGGTCACCCCTCCACTTT. Protein sequence: CASSLGGRWSPLHF. V and J are TRBV7-2 and TRBJ1-6, with D perhaps matching TRBD1 (6 bases). CDR3 length: 14 amino acids. CDR1 SGHTA and CDR2 FQGNSA come from the germline V gene. V shed 1 base and J shed 10 bases, with 11 bases lying between them.

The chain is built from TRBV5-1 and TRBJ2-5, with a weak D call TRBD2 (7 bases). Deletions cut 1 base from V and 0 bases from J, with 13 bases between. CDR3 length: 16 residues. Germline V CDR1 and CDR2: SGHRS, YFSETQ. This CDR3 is CASSLWGGGYQETQYF. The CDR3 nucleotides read TGCGCCAGCAGCTTGTGGGGCGGGGGCTACCAAGAGACCCAGTACTTC.